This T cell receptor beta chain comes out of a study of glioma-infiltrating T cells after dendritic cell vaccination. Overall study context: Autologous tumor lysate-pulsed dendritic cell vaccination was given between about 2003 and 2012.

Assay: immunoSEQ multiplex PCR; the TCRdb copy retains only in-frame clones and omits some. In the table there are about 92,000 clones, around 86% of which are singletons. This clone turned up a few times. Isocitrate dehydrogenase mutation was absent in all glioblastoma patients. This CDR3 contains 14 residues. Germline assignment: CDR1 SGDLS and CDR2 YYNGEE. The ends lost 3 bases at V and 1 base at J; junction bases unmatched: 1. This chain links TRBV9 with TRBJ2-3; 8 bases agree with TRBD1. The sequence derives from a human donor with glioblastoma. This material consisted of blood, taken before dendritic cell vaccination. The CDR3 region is CASSETGGTDTQYF. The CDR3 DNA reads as TGTGCCAGCAGCGAGACAGGGGGCACAGATACGCAGTATTTT.